This TCR beta chain was obtained from a study of OX40 agonist ivuxolimab in advanced cancers. The sampling schedule covered blood at baseline, cycle 4 day 1, and cycle 7 day 1. Sequencing used immunoSEQ multiplex PCR; TCRdb keeps in-frame clones, though not all of them. The sample records about 72,000 clones, around 89% being singletons. The input for sequencing was CD4+ or CD8+ T cells sorted from blood, taken in a trial of the OX40 agonist ivuxolimab. This TCR was recovered from an adult with an advanced solid tumor such as melanoma, head and neck, liver or kidney cancer.

The DNA for the CDR3 is TGTGCCAGCACCGTGGACAGGCAGCAAGAGACCCAGTACTTC. Translated: CASTVDRQQETQYF. The chain uses TRBV6-1 and TRBJ2-5; TRBD1 agrees at 7 bases. The trim removed 7 bases at V and 2 bases at J, leaving 7 bases unmatched. This CDR3 contains 14 residues. Germline V gene lookup returns CDR1 MNHNS and CDR2 SASEGT.